This is a list of T cell receptor beta chains from one sample in a study of blood T cell repertoires in COVID-19. Data came from immunoSEQ multiplex PCR; TCRdb stores just in-frame clones and leaves some out. The table has 300,000 or so clones, roughly nine tenths seen once. The sample comprised PBMCs or T cells enriched from blood (not recorded which). These receptors came from a man in his sixties who had recovered from COVID-19. CDR3s include the opening cysteine and the closing phenylalanine or tryptophan. Each record gives: D gene, V gene, clone size, J gene, CDR3 DNA, CDR3 protein. D genes are given only for firm matches. The size of a clone is reported for some rows only, either as once, few or many, or as a class for expanded clones.

d_gene: TRBD1; v_gene: TRBV18; abundance: -; j_gene: TRBJ1-1; CDR3nt: TGTGCCAGCTCGAATAGAGGACAGGGTTCATCGAACACTGAAGCTTTCTTT; CDR3aa: CASSNRGQGSSNTEAFF
d_gene: -; v_gene: TRBV4-3; abundance: once; j_gene: TRBJ1-3; CDR3nt: TGCGCCAGCAGCCAAGATCGGCGGTCTGGAAACACCATATATTTT; CDR3aa: CASSQDRRSGNTIYF
d_gene: -; v_gene: TRBV5-1; abundance: -; j_gene: TRBJ2-7; CDR3nt: TGCGCCAGCAGCTTGGGAGGTCACGAGCAGTACTTC; CDR3aa: CASSLGGHEQYF
d_gene: -; v_gene: TRBV3-1/TRBV3-2; abundance: -; j_gene: TRBJ2-3; CDR3nt: TGTGCCAGCAGCCAGAAGAGACCCCGGTGGCGAGGCTTGGACTTGGGAGATACGCAGTATTTT; CDR3aa: CASSQKRPRWRGLDLGDTQYF
d_gene: -; v_gene: TRBV30; abundance: -; j_gene: TRBJ2-7; CDR3nt: TGTGCCTGGAGTTCTGGGCGGGCCGAGCAGTACTTC; CDR3aa: CAWSSGRAEQYF
d_gene: -; v_gene: TRBV7-5; abundance: -; j_gene: TRBJ1-6; CDR3nt: TGTGCCAGAAGCTCACGGTTCGTGGGAGTGAGAGGAAATTCACCCCTCCACTTT; CDR3aa: CARSSRFVGVRGNSPLHF
d_gene: TRBD1; v_gene: TRBV7-2; abundance: -; j_gene: TRBJ2-2; CDR3nt: TGTGCCAGCAGGGGTACAGGGGTCACCGGGGAGCTGTTTTTT; CDR3aa: CASRGTGVTGELFF
d_gene: TRBD2; v_gene: TRBV6-5; abundance: -; j_gene: TRBJ2-1; CDR3nt: TGTGCCAGCGGACTAGCGGGAGGATCCAATGAGCAGTTCTTC; CDR3aa: CASGLAGGSNEQFF
d_gene: -; v_gene: TRBV10-3; abundance: -; j_gene: TRBJ1-2; CDR3nt: TGTGCCATCAGCTGGGACACTTATAACTATGGCTACACCTTC; CDR3aa: CAISWDTYNYGYTF
d_gene: TRBD2; v_gene: TRBV7-7; abundance: few; j_gene: TRBJ2-1; CDR3nt: TGTGCTAGCAGCCAAACTAGCGGGAGGAGTGCTATCCGGTTCTTC; CDR3aa: CASSQTSGRSAIRFF
d_gene: -; v_gene: TRBV19; abundance: -; j_gene: TRBJ2-3; CDR3nt: TGTGCCAGTAGTCCTAGCACAGATACGCAGTATTTT; CDR3aa: CASSPSTDTQYF
d_gene: -; v_gene: TRBV4-2; abundance: -; j_gene: TRBJ1-5; CDR3nt: TGTGCCAGCAGCCAAGATTTTTTCAGGGGCGATCAGCCCCAGCATTTT; CDR3aa: CASSQDFFRGDQPQHF
d_gene: -; v_gene: TRBV7-8; abundance: -; j_gene: TRBJ1-1; CDR3nt: TGTGCCAGCAGTCCTGCGAACAGGGAAGCTTTCTTT; CDR3aa: CASSPANREAFF
d_gene: -; v_gene: TRBV7-2; abundance: few; j_gene: TRBJ2-7; CDR3nt: TGTGCCAGCAGCCCCACTTATTCCAGGGGAAACTACGAGCAGTACTTC; CDR3aa: CASSPTYSRGNYEQYF
d_gene: -; v_gene: TRBV5-1; abundance: -; j_gene: TRBJ1-2; CDR3nt: TGCGCCAGCAGCTCCGACGGGAACTATGGCTACACCTTC; CDR3aa: CASSSDGNYGYTF
d_gene: -; v_gene: TRBV7-2; abundance: once; j_gene: TRBJ2-2; CDR3nt: TGTGCCAGCAGCTCGGCGAACACCGGGGAGCTGTTTTTT; CDR3aa: CASSSANTGELFF
d_gene: TRBD1; v_gene: TRBV4-3; abundance: -; j_gene: TRBJ1-1; CDR3nt: TGCGCCAGCAGCCAGGCCCCCTACGGGCAGGGGGCTCTATCGGCTGAAGCTTTCTTT; CDR3aa: CASSQAPYGQGALSAEAFF
d_gene: TRBD1; v_gene: TRBV7-9; abundance: -; j_gene: TRBJ2-2; CDR3nt: TGTGCCAGCAGCTTCCGGACAGGGCCCGGGGAGCTGTTTTTT; CDR3aa: CASSFRTGPGELFF
d_gene: -; v_gene: TRBV7-6; abundance: few; j_gene: TRBJ2-5; CDR3nt: TGTGCCAGCAGCCCACCGCGGGGGCTGCGAGAGACCCAGTACTTC; CDR3aa: CASSPPRGLRETQYF
d_gene: -; v_gene: TRBV27; abundance: -; j_gene: TRBJ1-5; CDR3nt: TGTGCCAGCAGTGATCGGGTGGATCAGCCCCAGCATTTT; CDR3aa: CASSDRVDQPQHF
d_gene: -; v_gene: TRBV9; abundance: -; j_gene: TRBJ2-1; CDR3nt: TGTGCCAGCAGCCCCCGACGGGGAAGCTCCTACAATGAGCAGTTCTTC; CDR3aa: CASSPRRGSSYNEQFF
d_gene: -; v_gene: TRBV4-1; abundance: -; j_gene: TRBJ1-3; CDR3nt: TGCGCCAGCAGCCAGGGGGGGGTCGGAAACACCATATATTTT; CDR3aa: CASSQGGVGNTIYF
d_gene: -; v_gene: TRBV12-3/TRBV12-4; abundance: -; j_gene: TRBJ1-5; CDR3nt: TGTGCCAGCAGTTTTCCCGGACCGGGACCCCAGCATTTT; CDR3aa: CASSFPGPGPQHF
d_gene: -; v_gene: TRBV6-5; abundance: -; j_gene: TRBJ1-2; CDR3nt: TGTGCCAGCAGGCTGACAGCTAACTATGGCTACACCTTC; CDR3aa: CASRLTANYGYTF
d_gene: TRBD2; v_gene: TRBV27; abundance: -; j_gene: TRBJ2-1; CDR3nt: TGTGCCAGCAGTTCTACCCCACCGACTAGCGGACTATACAATGAGCAGTTCTTC; CDR3aa: CASSSTPPTSGLYNEQFF
d_gene: TRBD2; v_gene: TRBV9; abundance: -; j_gene: TRBJ2-5; CDR3nt: TGTGCCAGCAAGCCCGGACTAGCCGGAGAGACCCAGTACTTC; CDR3aa: CASKPGLAGETQYF
d_gene: TRBD1; v_gene: TRBV12-3/TRBV12-4; abundance: -; j_gene: TRBJ2-5; CDR3nt: TGTGCCAGTACTGCAGGGGGCTTAGAGACCCAGTACTTC; CDR3aa: CASTAGGLETQYF
d_gene: -; v_gene: TRBV18; abundance: -; j_gene: TRBJ1-1; CDR3nt: TGTGCCAGCTCACAGCGTACGGTTCGGGGCACTGAAGCTTTCTTT; CDR3aa: CASSQRTVRGTEAFF
d_gene: TRBD1; v_gene: TRBV2; abundance: -; j_gene: TRBJ2-7; CDR3nt: TGTGCCAGCAGTACAGGGGGAACCCACTACGAGCAGTACTTC; CDR3aa: CASSTGGTHYEQYF
d_gene: TRBD1; v_gene: TRBV7-8; abundance: -; j_gene: TRBJ1-5; CDR3nt: TGTGCCAGCAGCCAGGGGGGGAGCAATCAGCCCCAGCATTTT; CDR3aa: CASSQGGSNQPQHF
d_gene: -; v_gene: TRBV11-2; abundance: -; j_gene: TRBJ1-1; CDR3nt: TGTGCCAGCAGCTTGAAGGCCAGGGGAACCACTGAAGCTTTCTTT; CDR3aa: CASSLKARGTTEAFF
d_gene: -; v_gene: TRBV6-1; abundance: -; j_gene: TRBJ1-1; CDR3nt: TGTGCCAGCAGTGAATGGGAGGGGTCCCCTGAAGCTTTCTTT; CDR3aa: CASSEWEGSPEAFF
d_gene: TRBD2; v_gene: TRBV19; abundance: -; j_gene: TRBJ2-2; CDR3nt: TGTGCCAGTTTAGCGGGAGGCGCCTACACCGGGGAGCTGTTTTTT; CDR3aa: CASLAGGAYTGELFF
d_gene: -; v_gene: TRBV4-2; abundance: -; j_gene: TRBJ1-1; CDR3nt: TGTGCCAGCAGCCAAGGTAATGCAGAGAACACTGAAGCTTTCTTT; CDR3aa: CASSQGNAENTEAFF
d_gene: -; v_gene: TRBV4-1; abundance: -; j_gene: TRBJ1-6; CDR3nt: TGCGCCAGCAGCCTAGGGAGCTCCTATAATTCACCCCTCCACTTT; CDR3aa: CASSLGSSYNSPLHF
d_gene: TRBD1; v_gene: TRBV28; abundance: -; j_gene: TRBJ2-7; CDR3nt: TGTGCCAGCAGCACCGACAGGGTCTACGAGCAGTACTTC; CDR3aa: CASSTDRVYEQYF
d_gene: -; v_gene: TRBV5-1; abundance: -; j_gene: TRBJ1-1; CDR3nt: TGCGCCAGCAAAAGACAGAAGAACACTGAAGCTTTCTTT; CDR3aa: CASKRQKNTEAFF
d_gene: -; v_gene: TRBV18; abundance: -; j_gene: TRBJ1-4; CDR3nt: TGTGCCAGCTCACAGGGGCGCGGAAATGAAAAACTGTTTTTT; CDR3aa: CASSQGRGNEKLFF
d_gene: TRBD2; v_gene: TRBV28; abundance: -; j_gene: TRBJ2-5; CDR3nt: TGTGCCAGCAGTTTGGGGACTAGCTTGGAGACCCAGTACTTC; CDR3aa: CASSLGTSLETQYF
d_gene: TRBD2; v_gene: TRBV7-9; abundance: -; j_gene: TRBJ2-7; CDR3nt: TGTGCCAGCAGCTCGACCCCGGGACTAGCGGGACCCTCCTACGAGCAGTACTTC; CDR3aa: CASSSTPGLAGPSYEQYF
d_gene: TRBD1; v_gene: TRBV5-1; abundance: -; j_gene: TRBJ2-7; CDR3nt: TGCGCCAGCAGCTTTGAGTCCAGGGGGCCCTACGAGCAGTACTTC; CDR3aa: CASSFESRGPYEQYF
d_gene: -; v_gene: TRBV5-4; abundance: -; j_gene: TRBJ2-3; CDR3nt: TGTGCCAGCAGCCAGTCTAGCACAGATACGCAGTATTTT; CDR3aa: CASSQSSTDTQYF
d_gene: TRBD1; v_gene: TRBV6-5; abundance: -; j_gene: TRBJ2-2; CDR3nt: TGTGCCAGCAGTTTACAGGGGGCGGTCACCGGGGAGCTGTTTTTT; CDR3aa: CASSLQGAVTGELFF
d_gene: TRBD1; v_gene: TRBV18; abundance: -; j_gene: TRBJ2-7; CDR3nt: TGTGCCAGCTCATCAGACAGGGGGCACGACGAGCAGTACTTC; CDR3aa: CASSSDRGHDEQYF
d_gene: -; v_gene: TRBV11-2; abundance: -; j_gene: TRBJ1-2; CDR3nt: TGTGCCAGCAGCTCGACCGGGGTTTCCGCCTATGGCTACACCTTC; CDR3aa: CASSSTGVSAYGYTF
d_gene: TRBD2; v_gene: TRBV25-1; abundance: -; j_gene: TRBJ2-2; CDR3nt: TGTGCCAGCAGTGAAAAGGGACTAGCGGGAGCCGGGGAGCTGTTTTTT; CDR3aa: CASSEKGLAGAGELFF
d_gene: TRBD1; v_gene: TRBV6-5; abundance: -; j_gene: TRBJ1-6; CDR3nt: TGTGCCAGCGGGACAGTTAATAATTCACCCCTCCACTTT; CDR3aa: CASGTVNNSPLHF
d_gene: -; v_gene: TRBV3-1/TRBV3-2; abundance: -; j_gene: TRBJ1-5; CDR3nt: TGTGCCAGCAATACGGGTTTTAGCAATCAGCCCCAGCATTTT; CDR3aa: CASNTGFSNQPQHF